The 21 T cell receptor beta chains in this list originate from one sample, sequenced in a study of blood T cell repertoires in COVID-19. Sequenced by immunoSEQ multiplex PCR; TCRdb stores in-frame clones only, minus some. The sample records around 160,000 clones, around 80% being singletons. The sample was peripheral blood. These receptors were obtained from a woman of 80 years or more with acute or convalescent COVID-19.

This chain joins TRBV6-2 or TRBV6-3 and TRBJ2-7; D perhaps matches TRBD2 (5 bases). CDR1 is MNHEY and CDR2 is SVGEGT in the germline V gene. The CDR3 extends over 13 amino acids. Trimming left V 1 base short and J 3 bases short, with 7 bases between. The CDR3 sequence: CASSYFRGYEQYF. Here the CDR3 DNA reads TGTGCCAGCAGTTACTTTCGGGGCTACGAGCAGTACTTC.

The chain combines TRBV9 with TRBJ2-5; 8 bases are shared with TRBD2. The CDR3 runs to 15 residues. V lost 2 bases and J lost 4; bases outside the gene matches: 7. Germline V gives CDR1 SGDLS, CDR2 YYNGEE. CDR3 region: CASSVGGGGIETQYF. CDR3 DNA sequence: TGTGCCAGCAGCGTCGGTGGCGGGGGGATAGAGACCCAGTACTTC.

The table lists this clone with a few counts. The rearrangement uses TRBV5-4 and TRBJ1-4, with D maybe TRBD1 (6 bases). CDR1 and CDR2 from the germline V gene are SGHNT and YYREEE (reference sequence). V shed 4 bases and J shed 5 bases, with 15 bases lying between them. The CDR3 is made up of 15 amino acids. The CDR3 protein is CASSPTGGRNEKLFF. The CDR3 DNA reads TGTGCCAGCAGCCCCACCGGGGGGCGGAATGAAAAACTGTTTTTT.

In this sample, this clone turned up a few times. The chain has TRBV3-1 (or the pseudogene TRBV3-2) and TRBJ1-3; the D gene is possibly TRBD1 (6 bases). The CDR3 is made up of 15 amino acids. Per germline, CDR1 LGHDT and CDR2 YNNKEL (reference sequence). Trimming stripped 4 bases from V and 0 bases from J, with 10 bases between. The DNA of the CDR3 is TGTGCCAGCAGCCTCGGGACATTCTCTGGAAACACCATATATTTT. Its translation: CASSLGTFSGNTIYF.

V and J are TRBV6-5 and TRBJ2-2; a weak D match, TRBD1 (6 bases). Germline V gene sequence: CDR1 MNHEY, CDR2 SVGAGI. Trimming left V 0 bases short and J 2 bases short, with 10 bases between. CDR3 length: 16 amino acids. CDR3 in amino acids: CASSYSRRGNTGELFF. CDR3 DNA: TGTGCCAGCAGTTACTCTCGCAGGGGAAACACCGGGGAGCTGTTTTTT.

CDR3 residues: CASSPGTAREKLFF. CDR3 sequence (DNA): TGTGCCAGTAGTCCGGGGACAGCGCGGGAAAAACTGTTTTTT. The chain is built from TRBV19 and TRBJ1-4; 7 nucleotides agree with TRBD1. Trimming took 5 bases from V and 8 from J; bases not matched to a gene: 8. This CDR3 has 14 amino acids. Per germline, CDR1 LNHDA and CDR2 SQIVND (reference sequence).

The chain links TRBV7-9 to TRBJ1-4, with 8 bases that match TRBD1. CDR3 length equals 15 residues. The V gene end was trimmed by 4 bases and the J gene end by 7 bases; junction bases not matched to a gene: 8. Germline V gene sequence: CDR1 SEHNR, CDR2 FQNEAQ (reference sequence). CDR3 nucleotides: TGTGCCAGCAGCTCCGGACAGGGCGGACTTGAAAAACTGTTTTTT. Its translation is CASSSGQGGLEKLFF.

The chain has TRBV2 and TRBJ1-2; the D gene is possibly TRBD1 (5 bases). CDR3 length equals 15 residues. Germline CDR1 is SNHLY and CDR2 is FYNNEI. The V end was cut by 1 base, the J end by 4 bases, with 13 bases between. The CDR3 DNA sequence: TGTGCCAGCAGTGAAGGGCGTAGCAGGGCCTATGGCTACACCTTC. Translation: CASSEGRSRAYGYTF. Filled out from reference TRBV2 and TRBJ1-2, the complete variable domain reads EPEVTQTPSHQVTQMGQEVILRCVPISNHLYFYWYRQILGQKVEFLVSFYNNEISEKSEIFDDQFSVERPDGSNFTLKIRSTKLEDSAMYFCASSEGRSRAYGYTFGSGTRLTVV.

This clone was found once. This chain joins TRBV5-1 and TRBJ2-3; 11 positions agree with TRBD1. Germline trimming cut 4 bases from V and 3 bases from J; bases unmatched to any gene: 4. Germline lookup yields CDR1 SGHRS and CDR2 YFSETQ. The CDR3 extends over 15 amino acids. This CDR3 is CASSEGQGGTDTQYF. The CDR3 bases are TGCGCCAGCAGCGAGGGACAGGGGGGGACAGATACGCAGTATTTT.

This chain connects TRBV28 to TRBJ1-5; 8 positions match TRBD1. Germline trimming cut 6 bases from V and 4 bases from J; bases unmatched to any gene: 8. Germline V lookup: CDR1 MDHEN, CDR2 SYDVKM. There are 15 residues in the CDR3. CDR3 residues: CASSPLRTGNQPQHF. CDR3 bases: TGTGCCAGCAGCCCTCTACGGACAGGGAATCAGCCCCAGCATTTT.

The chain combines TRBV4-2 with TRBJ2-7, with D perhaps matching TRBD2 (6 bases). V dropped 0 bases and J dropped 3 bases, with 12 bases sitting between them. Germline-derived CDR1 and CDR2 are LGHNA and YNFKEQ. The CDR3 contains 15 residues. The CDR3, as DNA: TGTGCCAGCAGCCAAGATCTGGGGGACTTCTACGAGCAGTACTTC. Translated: CASSQDLGDFYEQYF.

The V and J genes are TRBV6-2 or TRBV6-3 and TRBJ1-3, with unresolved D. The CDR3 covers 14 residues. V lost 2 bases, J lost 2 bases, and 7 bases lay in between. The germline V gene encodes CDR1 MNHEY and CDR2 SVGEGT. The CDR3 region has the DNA TGTGCCAGCAGTTACCCCGGGACTGGAAACACCATATATTTT. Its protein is CASSYPGTGNTIYF.

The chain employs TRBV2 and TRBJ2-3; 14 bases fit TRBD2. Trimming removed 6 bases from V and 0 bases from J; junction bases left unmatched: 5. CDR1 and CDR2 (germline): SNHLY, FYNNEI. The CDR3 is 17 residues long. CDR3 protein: CASRRLAGGLSTDTQYF. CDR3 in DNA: TGTGCCAGCAGAAGACTAGCGGGGGGGCTAAGCACAGATACGCAGTATTTT.

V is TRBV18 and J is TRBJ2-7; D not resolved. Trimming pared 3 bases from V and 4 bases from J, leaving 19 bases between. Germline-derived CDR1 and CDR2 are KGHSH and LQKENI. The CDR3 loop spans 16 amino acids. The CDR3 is CASSPQVAGNEYEQYF. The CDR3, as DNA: TGTGCCAGCTCACCCCAAGTAGCCGGCAACGAGTACGAGCAGTACTTC.

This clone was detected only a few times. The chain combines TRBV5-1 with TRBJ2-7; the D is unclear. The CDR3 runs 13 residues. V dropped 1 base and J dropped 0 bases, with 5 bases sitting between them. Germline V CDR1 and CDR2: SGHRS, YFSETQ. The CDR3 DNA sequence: TGCGCCAGCAGCTTGACCAGCTCCTACGAGCAGTACTTC. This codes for CASSLTSSYEQYF. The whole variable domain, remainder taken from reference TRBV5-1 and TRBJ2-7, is KAGVTQTPRYLIKTRGQQVTLSCSPISGHRSVSWYQQTPGQGLQFLFEYFSETQRNKGNFPGRFSGRQFSNSRSEMNVSTLELGDSALYLCASSLTSSYEQYFGPGTRLTVT.

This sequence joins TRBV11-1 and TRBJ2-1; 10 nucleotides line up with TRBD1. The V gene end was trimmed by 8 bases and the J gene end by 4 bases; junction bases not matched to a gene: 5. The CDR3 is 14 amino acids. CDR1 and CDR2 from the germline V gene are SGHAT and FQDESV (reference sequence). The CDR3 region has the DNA TGTGCCAGCGAGAGACAGGGGGCTTACAATGAGCAGTTCTTC. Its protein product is CASERQGAYNEQFF.

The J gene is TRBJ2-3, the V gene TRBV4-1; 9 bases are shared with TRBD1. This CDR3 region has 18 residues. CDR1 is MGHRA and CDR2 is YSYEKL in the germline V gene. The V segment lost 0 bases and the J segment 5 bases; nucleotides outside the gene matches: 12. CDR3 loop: CASSQEVRDRVWRDTQYF. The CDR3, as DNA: TGCGCCAGCAGCCAAGAGGTCCGGGACAGGGTTTGGAGAGATACGCAGTATTTT.

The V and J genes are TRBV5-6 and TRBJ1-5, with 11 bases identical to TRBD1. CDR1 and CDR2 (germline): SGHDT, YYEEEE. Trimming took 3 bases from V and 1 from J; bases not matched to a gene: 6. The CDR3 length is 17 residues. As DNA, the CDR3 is TGTGCCAGCAGCTATTGGACAGGGGGCGACAGCAATCAGCCCCAGCATTTT. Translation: CASSYWTGGDSNQPQHF.

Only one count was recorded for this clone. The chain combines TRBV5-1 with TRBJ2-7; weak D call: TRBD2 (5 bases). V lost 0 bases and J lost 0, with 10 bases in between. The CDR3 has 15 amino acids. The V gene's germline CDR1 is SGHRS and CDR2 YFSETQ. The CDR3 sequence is CASSLETGSSYEQYF. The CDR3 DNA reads TGCGCCAGCAGCTTGGAGACGGGAAGCTCCTACGAGCAGTACTTC.

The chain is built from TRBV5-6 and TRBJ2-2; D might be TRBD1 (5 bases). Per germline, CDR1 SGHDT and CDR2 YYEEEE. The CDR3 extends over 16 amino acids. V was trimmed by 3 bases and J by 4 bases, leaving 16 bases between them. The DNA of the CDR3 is TGTGCCAGCAGCTATAGGGGTCCACTTGGCACCGGGGAGCTGTTTTTT. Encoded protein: CASSYRGPLGTGELFF.

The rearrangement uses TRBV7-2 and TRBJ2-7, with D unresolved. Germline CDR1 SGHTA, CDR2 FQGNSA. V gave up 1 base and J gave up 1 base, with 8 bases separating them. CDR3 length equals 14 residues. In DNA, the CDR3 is TGTGCCAGCAGCTTAGGCGGTACGTCCTACGAGCAGTACTTC. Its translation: CASSLGGTSYEQYF.